This TCR beta chain was sequenced during a study of blood T cell repertoires in COVID-19. On the study more broadly: COVID-19 samples from acute and convalescent phases originated in the United States, Italy and Spain. T cells, B-cell-depleted T cells, or PBMCs supplied cDNA or gDNA.

In the source study's methods: Estimation of nucleated cell counts relied on the amplification of reference gene primers. Repertoires were generated with immunoSEQ multiplex PCR, while TCRdb's copy carries only in-frame clones and drops some. The D gene and trimming were derived from the DNA, and the V and J assignments and clone size from that table. The repertoire holds some 150,000 clones, with roughly 88% as singletons. This TCR came from a man aged 60-69 years who had recovered from COVID-19. Specimen: peripheral blood.

The CDR3 reads CAISERTGLAPLHF. The CDR3 region has the DNA TGTGCCATCAGTGAACGCACAGGGTTGGCGCCCCTCCACTTT. This chain links TRBV10-3 with TRBJ1-6; TRBD1 might be the D (6 bases). The CDR3 consists of 14 residues. The V end was cut by 3 bases, the J end by 13 bases, with 16 bases between. From germline, CDR1 is ENHRY and CDR2 SYGVKD.